The following is a T cell receptor (beta chain) sequence with its context. Its specificity is unknown. The CDR3 is made up of 12 amino acids. The V gene's germline CDR1 is SNHLY and CDR2 FYNNEI. V lost 1 base and J 5 bases, leaving 5 bases between the germline ends. This entry comes from a study of Tregs in tolerant kidney transplant recipients. The study's findings and limits: In tolerant patients, donor-specific Tregs outgrew total Tregs, suggesting antigen-driven expansion. Biological reproducibility was not directly addressed, but technical replication error appeared minimal.

The assay was immunoSEQ multiplex PCR, and TCRdb's table has in-frame clones only and misses some. The sample records around 85,000 clones, more than 85% being singletons. Specimen: Tregs from blood, collected before the transplant. The chain is built from TRBV2 and TRBJ2-5, with D possibly called TRBD1 or TRBD2 (5 bases each). The TCR sequence derives from a human donor who received a combined kidney and bone marrow transplant. The CDR3 here is CASSEGGETQYF. The CDR3 bases are TGTGCCAGCAGTGAAGGGGGGGAGACCCAGTACTTC.